A single sample is the source of the 14 T cell receptor beta chains below, sequenced in a study of vaccination and CD4 T cells after COVID-19. The treatment denotes: roughly 10-day PBMC culture with coronavirus spike peptide pools or control peptides (ViraFEST assay). The Oncomine TCR Beta short-read assay sequenced DNA from cultured CD4+ T cells. TCRdb itself ran the PCR reads through MiXCR, one entry per CDR3 protein. The sample has about 20,000 distinct CDR3 sequences; around 50% are singletons. Their antigens remain unidentified. The specimen was CD4+ T cells from blood, cultured in vitro. These TCRs come from a human donor who had recovered from COVID-19.

In its sample, this clonotype was seen a few times. This chain uses TRBV15 with TRBJ1-1; D gene ambiguous. V was cut by 1 base and J by 0 bases, with 12 bases left in between. Per the germline V gene, CDR1 is LNHNV and CDR2 is YYDKDF (reference sequence). The CDR3 has 16 residues. The DNA of the CDR3 is TGTGCCACCAGCAGAGCTTCGACGCGCCTGAACACTGAAGCTTTCTTT. The encoded protein is CATSRASTRLNTEAFF.

The J gene is TRBJ1-6, the V gene TRBV30; D may be TRBD1 (5 bases). CDR3 length equals 12 residues. Trimming took off 1 base at V and 8 bases at J, with 6 bases between the two ends. The V gene's germline CDR1 is GTSNPN and CDR2 SVGIG (reference sequence). CDR3 amino acids: CAWSGQYSPLHF. In DNA form, the CDR3 reads TGTGCCTGGAGTGGACAGTATTCACCCCTCCACTTT.

The gene calls are TRBV28 and TRBJ2-2; D not certain. Germline V gene sequence: CDR1 MDHEN, CDR2 SYDVKM. V was pared by 1 base and J by 2 bases, with 5 bases between. The CDR3 runs 14 residues. The CDR3 spells CASSLYTNTGELFF. As DNA, the CDR3 is TGTGCCAGCAGTTTATACACAAACACCGGGGAGCTGTTTTTT.

The chain is built from TRBV12-3 or TRBV12-4 and TRBJ1-5; no reliable D call. Trimming removed 5 bases at V and 11 bases at J, with 10 bases between. The CDR3 has 11 residues. CDR3 region: CASSLKGTQHF. In DNA, the CDR3 is TGTGCCAGCAGTCTAAAAGGGACCCAGCATTTT.

The genes are TRBV5-1 and TRBJ1-2; unclear D gene. Trimming cost V 6 bases and J 0 bases, with 15 bases left between them. Germline CDR1 is SGHRS and CDR2 is YFSETQ. This CDR3 comprises 15 residues. This CDR3 reads CASNDPGGANYGYTF. CDR3 nucleotide sequence: TGCGCCAGCAACGACCCCGGTGGAGCTAACTATGGCTACACCTTC.

The V call is TRBV19, the J call TRBJ2-7, with D tentatively TRBD1 or TRBD2 (5 bases each). V was shortened by 6 bases and J by 6 bases, with 9 bases between the two germline ends. There are 11 residues in the CDR3. Germline V lookup: CDR1 LNHDA, CDR2 SQIVND (reference sequence). CDR3 sequence: CASSLGTEQYF. The CDR3 DNA sequence: TGTGCCAGTAGCCTCGGGACCGAGCAGTACTTC.

V gene TRBV12-3 or TRBV12-4 combines with J gene TRBJ1-2; D unclear. Trimming cost V 3 bases and J 2 bases, with 7 bases left between them. This CDR3 has 13 amino acids. Here the CDR3 DNA reads TGTGCCAGCAGTTTGAAGGGCAACTATGGCTACACCTTC. Translated, it gives CASSLKGNYGYTF.

This sequence joins TRBV6-2 or TRBV6-3 and TRBJ1-6; the D is unclear. Per germline, CDR1 MNHEY and CDR2 SVGEGT. V lost 5 bases, J lost 8 bases, and 10 bases lay in between. The CDR3 runs to 13 residues. CDR3 region: CASSNHKDSPLHF. CDR3 bases: TGTGCCAGCAGTAATCATAAGGATTCACCCCTCCACTTT.

The chain carries TRBV6-1 and TRBJ1-2, with D unresolved. Germline loops: CDR1 MNHNS, CDR2 SASEGT. The CDR3 contains 12 residues. Trimming cost V 4 bases and J 5 bases, with 8 bases left between them. The CDR3 region is CASSGGTYGYTF. In DNA form, the CDR3 reads TGTGCCAGCAGTGGGGGAACTTATGGCTACACCTTC.

The V gene is TRBV24-1, the J gene TRBJ2-7; TRBD2 matches 14 bases. V lost 8 bases and J lost 6; bases outside the gene matches: 5. The germline gives CDR1 KGHDR, CDR2 SFDVKD. This CDR3 comprises 14 residues. In DNA, the CDR3 is TGTGCCACCACGCCGGGACTAGCGGGAGTCGAGCAGTACTTC. Translation: CATTPGLAGVEQYF.

The V and J genes are TRBV11-2 and TRBJ1-5; D call uncertain. The length of the CDR3 is 14 residues. Trimming took 1 base from V and 5 from J, leaving 9 bases between them. Germline CDR1 is SGHAT and CDR2 is FQNNGV. CDR3 DNA: TGTGCCAGCAGCTTAGGTAGATCCGATCAGCCCCAGCATTTT. As protein: CASSLGRSDQPQHF.

The CDR3 here is CAWSLNRGTEAFF. The CDR3 nucleotides are TGTGCCTGGAGTTTAAACAGGGGGACTGAAGCTTTCTTT. The chain recombines TRBV30 with TRBJ1-1; 8 positions match TRBD1. Trimming took 2 bases from V and 5 from J; bases not matched to a gene: 4. Germline V CDR1 and CDR2: GTSNPN, SVGIG (reference sequence). This CDR3 is built from 13 residues. The variable domain in full, with the rest retrieved from reference TRBV30 and TRBJ1-1, is SQTIHQWPATLVQPVGSPLSLECTVEGTSNPNLYWYRQAAGRGLQLLFYSVGIGQISSEVPQNLSASRPQDRQFILSSKKLLLSDSGFYLCAWSLNRGTEAFFGQGTRLTVV.

This chain links TRBV10-1 with TRBJ1-2; D possibly corresponds to TRBD1 (6 bases). The V end was cut by 8 bases, the J end by 3 bases, with 16 bases between. CDR1 and CDR2 from the germline V gene are WNHNN and SYGVQD (reference sequence). This CDR3 has 14 amino acids. The CDR3 coding sequence is TGCGCCAGCCCGGGAGGGGGAAAAGACTATGGCTACACCTTC. Its protein product is CASPGGGKDYGYTF.

The chain uses TRBV28 and TRBJ1-6, with D perhaps TRBD1 (5 bases). Germline CDR1 is MDHEN and CDR2 is SYDVKM. V lost 5 bases and J 9 bases, leaving 14 bases between the germline ends. The CDR3 is 14 amino acids. The CDR3 region has the DNA TGTGCCAGCAGTAAAATTCCAGGGAGTTCACCCCTCCACTTT. Translated, it gives CASSKIPGSSPLHF.